These T cell receptor beta chains were read from a single sample in a study of blood T cell repertoires in COVID-19. Here immunoSEQ multiplex PCR was the method, and the copy in TCRdb shows in-frame clones only, minus some. The repertoire includes about 140,000 clones, 88% of them detected once, and over 1.5% sits in the top ten. Specimen: peripheral blood. These receptors all come from a man in his 70s with acute or convalescent COVID-19. Each CDR3 is given with its conserved first and last residue. Fields, in order: clone size, V gene, J gene, D gene, CDR3 length, CDR3 DNA, CDR3 protein. A D gene is named only where the DNA matches it firmly. The listing skips clone size in some rows; elsewhere it reads once, few, many or a size class.

NA,TRBV7-6,TRBJ2-3,NA,15,TGTGCCAGCAGCTTATTTAGCGGCAGCACAGATACGCAGTATTTT,CASSLFSGSTDTQYF
NA,TRBV6-6,TRBJ1-4,NA,13,TGTGCCAGCAGCAGGGAGGTTAGAGAAAAACTGTTTTTT,CASSREVREKLFF
few,TRBV24-1,TRBJ2-1,TRBD2,14,TGTGCCACCAGTGACGGCGGGAGTCGCAATGAGCAGTTCTTC,CATSDGGSRNEQFF
NA,TRBV30,TRBJ1-2,TRBD1,13,TGTGCCTGGAGTCATACAGGGGGCGATGGCTACACCTTC,CAWSHTGGDGYTF
NA,TRBV28,TRBJ2-3,TRBD2,16,TGTGCCAGCAGCACCGTCACTAGCGGTGGCACAGATACGCAGTATTTT,CASSTVTSGGTDTQYF
once,TRBV5-6,TRBJ1-6,TRBD1,14,TGTGCCAGCAGCCTGGGACAGGTCGGATCACCCCTCCACTTT,CASSLGQVGSPLHF
few,TRBV5-1,TRBJ2-3,NA,14,TGCGCCAGCAGCTTGGGAGGGAGCACAGATACGCAGTATTTT,CASSLGGSTDTQYF
NA,TRBV30,TRBJ1-6,NA,17,TGTGCCTGGAGTGTAGAATGGACCGAGGGTATTAATTCACCCCTCCACTTT,CAWSVEWTEGINSPLHF
NA,TRBV6-5,TRBJ1-3,TRBD1,13,TGTGCCAGCAGCACAGGGGGAGGAAACACCATATATTTT,CASSTGGGNTIYF
once,TRBV18,TRBJ1-1,TRBD1,16,TGTGCCAGCTCACGCATCGGGACAGGAGGGGACACTGAAGCTTTCTTT,CASSRIGTGGDTEAFF
NA,TRBV5-1,TRBJ2-7,NA,16,TGCGCCAGCAGCTTGTCAGGTAGCAGGGCTTTCTACGAGCAGTACTTC,CASSLSGSRAFYEQYF
NA,TRBV3-1/TRBV3-2,TRBJ1-2,NA,13,TGTGCCAGCAGCGGATCCGGAGTTTATGGCTACACCTTC,CASSGSGVYGYTF